This TCR beta chain originates from a study of blood T cell repertoires in COVID-19. In the study overall: The samples span acute and convalescent COVID-19 from the United States, Italy and Spain. T cells, B-cell-depleted T cells, or PBMCs supplied cDNA or gDNA.

Original processing notes: Amplification from reference gene primers served as the basis for estimated nucleated cell counts. Sequencing used immunoSEQ multiplex PCR; TCRdb keeps in-frame clones, though not all of them. V and J calls and clone size are as listed in that table; D and trimming were resolved from the DNA. The table shows around 360,000 clones, with approximately 84% occurring only once. Between the trimmed V and J ends, which lost 0 bases and 0 bases, there was a span of 8 bases. This CDR3 spans 16 amino acids. CDR1 KGHDR and CDR2 SFDVKD come from the germline V gene. What the recovered Cohort 3 donors had was two negative PCRs, clearance, or symptom resolution.

Sequencing input: PBMCs or T cells enriched from blood (not recorded which). The V gene is TRBV24-1, the J gene TRBJ1-5; no clear D gene. The sequence came from a woman aged 25 to 45 who had recovered from COVID-19. CDR3 sequence (DNA): TGTGCCACCAGTGATTTGCCCGGGAATAGCAATCAGCCCCAGCATTTT. Translating gives CATSDLPGNSNQPQHF.